These 32 T cell receptor beta chains originate from one sample sequenced in a study of cytomegalovirus exposure and HLA in healthy donors. The study ran its PCR with 60 Vbeta and 13 Jbeta primers. The protocol was immunoSEQ multiplex PCR, while the TCRdb copy is restricted to in-frame clones and leaves out a portion. This sample has 150,000 to 200,000 clones, with roughly 82% found just once. Input material: PBMCs. Receptors originate from a man aged 40-50 years in good health and CMV-seronegative.

Written as DNA, the CDR3 is TGTGCCAGCAGCCCCCACTCTCGGACAGGACGGGATACGCAGTATTTT. This codes for CASSPHSRTGRDTQYF. This chain links TRBV9 with TRBJ2-3; 7 bases line up with TRBD1. This CDR3 contains 16 residues. The ends lost 4 bases at V and 6 bases at J; junction bases unmatched: 14. The germline CDR1 and CDR2 sequences are SGDLS and YYNGEE.

The chain combines TRBV5-4 with TRBJ2-5; D is ambiguous. CDR3 length: 15 amino acids. Looked up from germline, CDR1 is SGHNT and CDR2 is YYREEE (reference sequence). With 0 bases removed from V and 3 bases from J, the gap between germline ends came to 12 bases. CDR3 nucleotide sequence: TGTGCCAGCAGCTTGGAGTCAGGAATGGAAGAGACCCAGTACTTC. Protein: CASSLESGMEETQYF.

The V and J genes are TRBV7-9 and TRBJ2-3; TRBD2 matches at 9 bases. CDR3 size: 17 residues. With 1 base clipped from V and 6 bases from J, the junction kept 11 bases outside the gene matches. Germline V CDR1 and CDR2: SEHNR, FQNEAQ (reference sequence). The CDR3 DNA follows: TGTGCCAGCAGCTTAGGAGGGCGGGGGGGCCCGGCGGATACGCAGTATTTT. It is translated as CASSLGGRGGPADTQYF.

The chain uses TRBV15 and TRBJ2-3; 7 nucleotides line up with TRBD1. The CDR3 covers 15 residues. Germline CDR1 LNHNV, CDR2 YYDKDF (reference sequence). V gave up 1 base and J gave up 2 bases; unmatched junction bases: 3. CDR3 sequence reads: CATSRGGQYTDTQYF. DNA of the CDR3: TGTGCCACCAGCAGAGGGGGACAGTACACAGATACGCAGTATTTT.

The chain employs TRBV6-1 and TRBJ1-2; a weak D match, TRBD1 (5 bases). CDR3 size: 14 residues. Germline V gives CDR1 MNHNS, CDR2 SASEGT. V was pared by 6 bases and J by 4 bases, with 15 bases between. The CDR3 region is CASREGLTLYGYTF. DNA of the CDR3: TGTGCCAGCAGGGAGGGACTCACCCTCTATGGCTACACCTTC.

This clone appeared a single time. This chain uses TRBV28 with TRBJ2-7; 10 nucleotides agree with TRBD2. CDR3 length equals 16 residues. Per the germline V gene, CDR1 is MDHEN and CDR2 is SYDVKM. V lost 4 bases, J lost 4 bases, and 10 bases stayed unmatched. This CDR3 is CASSSIEREGWYEQYF. DNA of the CDR3: TGTGCCAGCAGTTCCATTGAGCGGGAGGGCTGGTACGAGCAGTACTTC.

CDR3 DNA sequence: TGTGCCAGCAGTTTATCTGGAGTGGCCAGAGATACGCAGTATTTT. Translated, it gives CASSLSGVARDTQYF. V usage is TRBV28 and J usage is TRBJ2-3; no definite D call. In germline, CDR1 is MDHEN, CDR2 SYDVKM. This CDR3 is 15 amino acids long. V was cut by 1 base and J by 5 bases, with 13 bases left in between. Complete variable domain (other parts from reference TRBV28 and TRBJ2-3): DVKVTQSSRYLVKRTGEKVFLECVQDMDHENMFWYRQDPGLGLRLIYFSYDVKMKEKGDIPEGYSVSREKKERFSLILESASTNQTSMYLCASSLSGVARDTQYFGPGTRLTVL.

The chain couples TRBV27 to TRBJ2-5; D might be TRBD2 (5 bases). Trimming took off 3 bases at V and 2 bases at J, with 13 bases between the two ends. The CDR3 consists of 15 residues. Germline loops: CDR1 MNHEY, CDR2 SMNVEV (reference sequence). DNA of the CDR3: TGTGCCAGCAGTTTGCGTCGACTACCGCAAGAGACCCAGTACTTC. Translating gives CASSLRRLPQETQYF.

The chain couples TRBV4-2 to TRBJ2-7; possibly TRBD2 for D (6 bases). Germline lookup yields CDR1 LGHNA and CDR2 YNFKEQ. Trimming left V 0 bases short and J 1 base short, with 7 bases between. This CDR3 region has 14 residues. The DNA of the CDR3 is TGTGCCAGCAGCCAAGATGGGGGGTCCTACGAGCAGTACTTC. Translated, it gives CASSQDGGSYEQYF.

This chain uses TRBV7-9 with TRBJ2-5, with 8 nucleotides matching TRBD1. The CDR3 extends over 15 amino acids. V was clipped by 3 bases and J by 4 bases; unmatched bases: 7. Looked up from germline, CDR1 is SEHNR and CDR2 is FQNEAQ (reference sequence). CDR3 sequence: CASSFGSGGVETQYF. The CDR3 DNA follows: TGTGCCAGCAGCTTTGGGTCAGGGGGCGTAGAGACCCAGTACTTC.

The chain uses TRBV9 and TRBJ2-2, with TRBD2 matching 8 bases. CDR3 length equals 15 residues. Germline V lookup: CDR1 SGDLS, CDR2 YYNGEE. The V and J ends lost 3 bases and 7 bases, in that order; junction bases with no gene match: 8. This CDR3 reads CASSANSGAGGELFF. CDR3 DNA sequence: TGTGCCAGCAGCGCCAATAGCGGGGCGGGCGGGGAGCTGTTTTTT.

The chain recombines TRBV5-1 with TRBJ2-5, with D possibly TRBD2 on 6 matching bases. V was pared by 0 bases and J by 2 bases, with 14 bases between. CDR1 and CDR2 from the germline V gene are SGHRS and YFSETQ. CDR3 length equals 16 residues. CDR3 nucleotide sequence: TGCGCCAGCAGCTTGGCCCCTAGCGCCTTTCAAGAGACCCAGTACTTC. Its translation: CASSLAPSAFQETQYF.

The rearrangement links TRBV5-1 to TRBJ2-7, with 7 nucleotides matching TRBD2. This CDR3 comprises 15 residues. Germline V gene lookup returns CDR1 SGHRS and CDR2 YFSETQ. With V trimmed by 4 bases and J by 5 bases, 12 bases remained unmatched. Here the CDR3 reads CASSPGWGGSDEQYF. The CDR3 nucleotides are TGCGCCAGCAGCCCGGGTTGGGGGGGGTCCGACGAGCAGTACTTC. Looking up the rest from reference TRBV5-1 and TRBJ2-7 gives the full variable domain: KAGVTQTPRYLIKTRGQQVTLSCSPISGHRSVSWYQQTPGQGLQFLFEYFSETQRNKGNFPGRFSGRQFSNSRSEMNVSTLELGDSALYLCASSPGWGGSDEQYFGPGTRLTVT.

This sequence joins TRBV7-2 and TRBJ2-1; the match to TRBD2 covers 8 bases. CDR1 and CDR2 from the germline V gene are SGHTA and FQGNSA. The CDR3 contains 13 residues. V lost 2 bases and J lost 9; bases outside the gene matches: 3. The CDR3 sequence: CASSLRGGVEQFF. For the CDR3, the DNA is TGTGCCAGCAGCTTACGGGGGGGCGTTGAGCAGTTCTTC.

The rearrangement links TRBV6-1 to TRBJ1-2, with a possible D match to TRBD1 (5 bases). The germline gives CDR1 MNHNS, CDR2 SASEGT. V was trimmed by 6 bases and J by 8 bases, leaving 13 bases between them. This CDR3 contains 12 residues. The CDR3 protein is CASRSPGLGYTF. DNA for the CDR3: TGTGCCAGCAGGTCGCCAGGGTTGGGCTACACCTTC.

This clone was counted only a few times. The chain is built from TRBV30 and TRBJ1-3; 9 bases line up with TRBD1. Germline trimming cut 1 base from V and 0 bases from J; bases unmatched to any gene: 4. CDR3 length: 16 residues. From germline, CDR1 is GTSNPN and CDR2 SVGIG (reference sequence). The CDR3 DNA reads TGTGCCTGGAGTGGACAGGGGGTTGCCTCTGGAAACACCATATATTTT. It encodes CAWSGQGVASGNTIYF.

This clone was seen a single time. The chain combines TRBV9 with TRBJ1-1, with 7 positions matching TRBD1. The germline V gene has CDR1 SGDLS and CDR2 YYNGEE. The ends lost 0 bases at V and 1 base at J; junction bases unmatched: 0. The CDR3 extends over 14 amino acids. The CDR3 protein is CASSVDRGNTEAFF. As DNA, the CDR3 is TGTGCCAGCAGCGTAGACAGGGGGAACACTGAAGCTTTCTTT.

The chain carries TRBV5-4 and TRBJ1-1; no clear D. Per the germline V gene, CDR1 is SGHNT and CDR2 is YYREEE (reference sequence). Between the trimmed V and J ends, which lost 3 bases and 5 bases, there was a span of 17 bases. The CDR3 consists of 15 residues. CDR3 sequence (DNA): TGTGCCAGCAGCTCGATTTTGAGGAGTGGAACTGAAGCTTTCTTT. The encoded protein is CASSSILRSGTEAFF.

This clone was detected only a few times. The chain has TRBV7-9 and TRBJ1-1, with 7 bases identical to TRBD1. The CDR3 contains 14 residues. After removal of 6 bases from V and 3 bases from J, the junction contained 7 bases not matched to a gene. The germline V gene has CDR1 SEHNR and CDR2 FQNEAQ (reference sequence). Here the CDR3 DNA reads TGTGCCAGCAGACTACAGGGGACATACACTGAAGCTTTCTTT. It is translated as CASRLQGTYTEAFF.

The V call is TRBV7-2, the J call TRBJ2-2, with no clear D. The V gene's germline CDR1 is SGHTA and CDR2 FQGNSA. The CDR3 contains 14 residues. Trimming cost V 5 bases and J 1 base, with 8 bases left between them. The CDR3 reads CASSQYRNTGELFF. CDR3 coding DNA: TGTGCCAGCAGCCAATACAGGAACACCGGGGAGCTGTTTTTT.

The chain is built from TRBV30 and TRBJ1-1; D uncertain. V was clipped by 3 bases and J by 1 base, with 6 bases between them. Per the germline V gene, CDR1 is GTSNPN and CDR2 is SVGIG (reference sequence). CDR3 length equals 12 residues. DNA for the CDR3: TGTGCCTGGAGACAAGAGAACACTGAAGCTTTCTTT. Protein product: CAWRQENTEAFF.

The chain recombines TRBV28 with TRBJ2-5, with TRBD2 identical over 13 bases. This CDR3 is built from 15 residues. V was pared by 6 bases and J by 1 base, with 2 bases of the junction left unmatched. Germline V lookup: CDR1 MDHEN, CDR2 SYDVKM. CDR3 coding DNA: TGTGCCAGCAGGGGACTAGCGGGATCCCAAGAGACCCAGTACTTC. Its translation is CASRGLAGSQETQYF.

V and J are TRBV7-2 and TRBJ1-1, with 12 bases aligning to TRBD1. The germline V gene has CDR1 SGHTA and CDR2 FQGNSA. This CDR3 has 15 residues. V trimming: 5 bases; J trimming: 8 bases; junction bases outside the gene matches: 9. CDR3 sequence: CASSPIPGQGAEAFF. DNA for the CDR3: TGTGCCAGCAGCCCAATTCCGGGACAGGGGGCGGAAGCTTTCTTT.

The chain couples TRBV5-4 to TRBJ1-3, with D tentatively TRBD1 (5 bases). Germline V gene sequence: CDR1 SGHNT, CDR2 YYREEE (reference sequence). V dropped 4 bases and J dropped 0 bases, with 11 bases sitting between them. The CDR3 sequence is 15 residues long. CDR3 nucleotides: TGTGCCAGCAGCCATGGTCAGGGCTCTGGAAACACCATATATTTT. This codes for CASSHGQGSGNTIYF.

The rearrangement uses TRBV18 and TRBJ2-2; 11 bases match TRBD2. CDR3 length equals 16 residues. Germline CDR1 is KGHSH and CDR2 is LQKENI. V lost 2 bases, J lost 6 bases, and 5 bases stayed unmatched. CDR3 nucleotides: TGTGCCAGCTCACCAAGGCTAGCGGGAGGAGCCGGGGAGCTGTTTTTT. It translates to CASSPRLAGGAGELFF.

This clone was observed a few times. CDR3 nucleotide sequence: TGCGCCAGCAGCCGTCTAAGTGGGGGGGACTCTGGAAACACCATATATTTT. This translates into CASSRLSGGDSGNTIYF. The V and J genes are TRBV4-1 and TRBJ1-3; a possible D gene is TRBD1 (5 bases). The ends were cut back, 4 bases at V and 0 bases at J, with 16 bases in the middle. This CDR3 contains 17 residues. Germline CDR1 MGHRA, CDR2 YSYEKL.

This chain links TRBV19 with TRBJ2-1, with 9 bases fitting TRBD2. The germline V gene has CDR1 LNHDA and CDR2 SQIVND (reference sequence). There are 15 residues in the CDR3. The J segment lost 10 bases and the V segment lost 7 bases, leaving 14 bases of the junction unmatched. CDR3 protein: CASTGSGRPPGEQFF. The CDR3 DNA follows: TGTGCCAGTACTGGCAGCGGGAGGCCTCCCGGCGAGCAGTTCTTC.

This chain uses TRBV10-3 with TRBJ2-7, with TRBD1 identical over 11 bases. V shed 4 bases and J 4 bases; nucleotides not matched to a gene: 3. CDR1 is ENHRY and CDR2 is SYGVKD in the germline V gene. This CDR3 spans 14 amino acids. The CDR3 DNA reads TGTGCCATCAGTGGGGGACAGGGGGTTTACGAGCAGTACTTC. Its translation: CAISGGQGVYEQYF.

The V and J genes are TRBV6-1 and TRBJ2-7, with 11 bases aligning to TRBD2. CDR1 and CDR2 (germline): MNHNS, SASEGT. Losses at the gene ends were 4 bases for V and 1 base for J; bases not matched to a gene: 6. This CDR3 has 16 residues. In nucleotides, the CDR3 is TGTGCCAGCAGTGGACGACTAGCGGGGCTTTCCTACGAGCAGTACTTC. Translated, it gives CASSGRLAGLSYEQYF.

This clone was counted between two and nine times. The V call is TRBV5-1, the J call TRBJ2-1, with 8 bases fitting TRBD2. This CDR3 is 16 amino acids long. The J segment lost 9 bases and the V segment lost 0 bases, leaving 11 bases of the junction unmatched. CDR1 is SGHRS, CDR2 YFSETQ, per germline. CDR3 region: CASSLATGTSDAEQFF. CDR3 nucleotide sequence: TGCGCCAGCAGCTTGGCAACCGGGACTAGTGATGCTGAGCAGTTCTTC.

The V call is TRBV7-2, the J call TRBJ2-3; 12 bases match TRBD2. The CDR3 runs to 16 residues. Germline CDR1 and CDR2: SGHTA and FQGNSA. The ends lost 5 bases at V and 3 bases at J; junction bases unmatched: 6. In DNA form, the CDR3 reads TGTGCCAGCAGCCTACAGGGGACTAGCGGGACAGATACGCAGTATTTT. Its protein is CASSLQGTSGTDTQYF.

Concerning this clone itself: The sample contains more than one DNA sequence encoding this CDR3. This chain joins TRBV2 and TRBJ2-3; no clear D gene. The CDR3 covers 14 residues. The germline gives CDR1 SNHLY, CDR2 FYNNEI. The germline V and J ends were trimmed by 5 bases and 1 base, with 10 bases remaining between them. The CDR3 loop is CASSLTGGTDTQYF. The CDR3 region has the DNA TGTGCCAGCAGTCTAACCGGTGGCACAGATACGCAGTATTTT.